These 2 T cell receptor beta chains were all obtained from the same sample, sequenced in a study of identical twins. A single record per CDR3 protein comes from TCRdb applying MiXCR to the 5' RACE reads. Among roughly 250,000 distinct CDR3 sequences, approximately 7% were seen once, and the ten largest hold 3.5% to 4%. This sample also belongs to another study, concerning yellow fever vaccine responses in identical twins.

The sample was memory (CD45RO+) T cells sorted from blood. These TCRs come from a woman younger than 30 in good health.

This clonotype was found a few times. The genes are TRBV19 and TRBJ1-5, with 7 bases fitting TRBD1. The V gene's germline CDR1 is LNHDA and CDR2 SQIVND (reference sequence). V lost 5 bases and J lost 0; bases outside the gene matches: 13. The CDR3 is 18 amino acids. The chain's CDR3 is CASSASSGQKNSNQPQHF. CDR3 bases: TGTGCCAGTAGTGCAAGCTCGGGACAGAAGAATAGCAATCAGCCCCAGCATTTT.

In its sample, this clonotype was seen a few times. This chain uses TRBV3-1 with TRBJ2-1; 7 nucleotides align to TRBD1. V gave up 3 bases and J gave up 4 bases; unmatched junction bases: 15. Germline V gene sequence: CDR1 LGHDT, CDR2 YNNKEL (reference sequence). This CDR3 spans 18 amino acids. The CDR3 nucleotides are TGTGCCAGCAGCCAGAATCACAGGGGCCCGCCCTCATACAATGAGCAGTTCTTC. Translated: CASSQNHRGPPSYNEQFF.